This T cell receptor beta chain emerged from a study of blood T cells in healthy people across ages. General study points: There were more naive CD4+ cells and higher diversity in long-lived donors than in aged donors.

This clonotype was observed at least ten times. Its antigen remains unknown. Extracted total RNA amounted to at least 6 micrograms for each sample. Germline loops: CDR1 MNHEY, CDR2 SVGEGT. V was clipped by 6 bases and J by 12 bases, with 12 bases between them. The CDR3 is made up of 11 amino acids. Sample-barcoded 5' priming and a J-beta primer mix drove a second PCR of about 6 to 12 cycles. Each single sample gave us at least 2.5 million CDR3-containing paired-end reads. Via MiXCR, TCRdb re-called the 5' RACE reads, giving one row per CDR3 protein. The sample consists of hundreds of thousands of distinct CDR3 sequences, about 51% of them appearing once.

Material for sequencing was blood. This receptor was obtained from a woman aged 80 or older in good health. This chain connects TRBV6-2 or TRBV6-3 to TRBJ2-1, with D possibly being TRBD1 or TRBD2 (5 bases each). CDR3 region: CASSHRGGQFF. CDR3 bases: TGTGCCAGCAGCCACCGGGGCGGGCAGTTCTTC.